Below, 2 T cell receptor beta chains from the same sample are listed, as sequenced in a study of beta chain features in type 1 diabetes. As every portion of the isolated RNA was reverse transcribed, the sequencing read expressed TCRB transcripts. Repertoires were generated with immunoSEQ multiplex PCR, while TCRdb's copy carries only in-frame clones and drops some. Seen here are roughly 610,000 clones, 15% to 18% observed once, and the top ten hold under 0.095%. Sequenced sample: naive CD4+ T cells from blood. These TCRs come from a man aged 18 to 29 in good health.

This clone was picked up a small number of times. The rearrangement uses TRBV30 and TRBJ2-7, with TRBD2 matching 12 bases. CDR1 and CDR2 (germline): GTSNPN, SVGIG (reference sequence). The CDR3 totals 17 residues. V was clipped by 0 bases and J by 3 bases; unmatched bases: 9. CDR3 loop: CAWSVGRLAGGHYEQYF. The CDR3, as DNA: TGTGCCTGGAGTGTAGGGCGGCTAGCGGGGGGGCACTACGAGCAGTACTTC.

This clone was observed a handful of times. This chain uses TRBV7-2 with TRBJ2-7; 9 bases fit TRBD2. V was pared by 5 bases and J by 2 bases, with 7 bases of the junction left unmatched. Per germline, CDR1 SGHTA and CDR2 FQGNSA. CDR3 length equals 15 residues. CDR3 sequence: CASSTAGGSTYEQYF. In DNA form, the CDR3 reads TGTGCCAGCAGCACCGCGGGGGGGTCCACCTACGAGCAGTACTTC.